Below, 27 T cell receptor beta chains from the same sample are listed, as sequenced in a study of blood T cell repertoires in COVID-19. Only in-frame clones appear in the TCRdb table, and some are missing; sequencing was by immunoSEQ multiplex PCR. The sample includes 400,000 to 550,000 clones, nearly 90% of them seen just once. Sequencing was done on a sample of PBMCs or T cells enriched from blood (not recorded which). The origin of the receptors is a woman under 30 with acute COVID-19.

In its sample, this clone was seen once. This chain links TRBV5-5 with TRBJ2-5, with 7 bases aligning to TRBD1. V gave up 4 bases and J gave up 5 bases; unmatched junction bases: 5. This CDR3 is 13 amino acids long. Germline assignment: CDR1 SGHKS and CDR2 YYEKEE (reference sequence). The CDR3 sequence: CASSETGRETQYF. CDR3 DNA: TGTGCCAGCAGCGAGACAGGGCGGGAGACCCAGTACTTC.

This clone was seen once. This rearrangement joins TRBV21-1 to TRBJ2-1; TRBD2 is taken as the D call from the table, unchecked against the DNA. TRBV21-1 is a pseudogene locus. The CDR3 is 16 amino acids. The CDR3 DNA follows: TGTGCCAGCAGCTCCCACCGGGGTCTCACGTACAATGAGCAGTTCTTC. Residues: CASSSHRGLTYNEQFF.

This rearrangement joins TRBV3-1 (or the pseudogene TRBV3-2) to TRBJ2-3; 7 bases match TRBD2. This CDR3 is built from 17 residues. V shed 4 bases, J shed 0 bases, and the junction held 10 bases outside the gene matches. CDR1 is LGHDT and CDR2 is YNNKEL in the germline V gene (reference sequence). In DNA, the CDR3 is TGTGCCAGCAGCCCGCCGGGACTACCCTTAAGCACAGATACGCAGTATTTT. This translates into CASSPPGLPLSTDTQYF.

V is TRBV5-1 and J is TRBJ1-2, with 9 bases aligning to TRBD1. V dropped 4 bases and J dropped 8; count of bases not matched to a gene: 9. The V gene's germline CDR1 is SGHRS and CDR2 YFSETQ. This CDR3 comprises 14 residues. CDR3 region: CASSRGQGSNGYTF. In DNA, the CDR3 is TGCGCCAGCAGCAGGGGACAGGGATCAAACGGCTACACCTTC.

The table lists this clone with a count of one. The chain uses TRBV23-1 and TRBJ1-4; D may be TRBD1 (5 bases). TRBV23-1 is assigned to the ORF class and has an uncertain function. This CDR3 has 16 residues. The V gene lost 1 base and the J gene lost 7 bases, with 16 bases spanning the gap. CDR3 DNA sequence: TGCGCCAGCAGTCAATGCGCGGGAATGAGGGGTGAAAAACTGTTTTTT. This codes for CASSQCAGMRGEKLFF.

As DNA, the CDR3 is TGTGCCAGCAGCTTGGCACACCGGGAGGCTTTCTTT. Its translation is CASSLAHREAFF. The genes are TRBV7-9 and TRBJ1-1; D not resolved. This CDR3 region has 12 residues. The germline V gene encodes CDR1 SEHNR and CDR2 FQNEAQ (reference sequence). The V end lost 3 bases, the J end lost 11 bases, and 13 bases lay between the germline ends.

The chain recombines TRBV11-3 with TRBJ2-1; 10 positions agree with TRBD1. With 5 bases clipped from V and 5 bases from J, the junction kept 6 bases outside the gene matches. This CDR3 has 15 amino acids. Germline V gene sequence: CDR1 SGHNT, CDR2 YENEEA. CDR3 protein: CASSVRGQGNNEQFF. The DNA of the CDR3 is TGTGCCAGCAGCGTAAGGGGACAGGGGAACAATGAGCAGTTCTTC.

This chain joins TRBV18 and TRBJ1-3, with D maybe TRBD1 (5 bases). Per germline, CDR1 KGHSH and CDR2 LQKENI. There are 18 residues in the CDR3. Trimming removed 1 base at V and 1 base at J, with 17 bases between. CDR3 DNA: TGTGCCAGCTCACCACGAATGACGACAGCCAAGTCTGGAAACACCATATATTTT. The encoded protein is CASSPRMTTAKSGNTIYF.

The rearrangement links TRBV12-3 or TRBV12-4 to TRBJ2-7; tentative D call: TRBD1 (6 bases). V lost 5 bases to trimming and J lost 6 bases, with 14 bases between them. This CDR3 is 13 amino acids long. The CDR3 sequence is CASSGGHWREQYF. The CDR3 nucleotides are TGTGCCAGCAGTGGGGGACATTGGCGCGAGCAGTACTTC.

The rearrangement joins TRBV7-9 to TRBJ2-3, with 8 positions matching TRBD2. J lost 0 bases, V lost 5 bases, and 7 bases had no gene match. CDR1 and CDR2 (germline): SEHNR, FQNEAQ (reference sequence). The length of the CDR3 is 16 residues. For the CDR3, the DNA is TGTGCCAGCAGCCTAATCGGGGGGGCTAGCACAGATACGCAGTATTTT. This gives the protein CASSLIGGASTDTQYF.

This clone is a singleton in its sample. CDR3 sequence (DNA): TGTGCCAGCAGTGGAGACAGGGGTTTCGGCTACACCTTC. Translation gives CASSGDRGFGYTF. The chain joins TRBV12-3 or TRBV12-4 to TRBJ1-2; 8 nucleotides line up with TRBD1. This CDR3 has 13 residues. The J segment lost 8 bases and the V segment lost 5 bases, leaving 7 bases of the junction unmatched.

This clone was detected once. V is TRBV7-9 and J is TRBJ2-7; D gene uncertain. Trimming cost V 5 bases and J 5 bases, with 7 bases left between them. The germline gives CDR1 SEHNR, CDR2 FQNEAQ (reference sequence). The CDR3 spans 11 residues. The CDR3 region is CASSRQDEQYF. The DNA for the CDR3 is TGTGCCAGCAGCCGACAAGACGAGCAGTACTTC.

The V and J genes are TRBV9 and TRBJ2-7, with D possibly matching TRBD2 (7 bases). This CDR3 has 13 residues. Germline V gene sequence: CDR1 SGDLS, CDR2 YYNGEE. Trimming took 2 bases from V and 6 from J, leaving 12 bases between them. The CDR3 here is CASSVGGQSEQYF. DNA for the CDR3: TGTGCCAGCAGCGTCGGGGGGCAGAGCGAGCAGTACTTC.

The chain employs TRBV5-6 and TRBJ2-5; D may be TRBD2 (6 bases). Trimming removed 4 bases from V and 1 base from J, with 11 bases in between. Looked up from germline, CDR1 is SGHDT and CDR2 is YYEEEE. The CDR3 has 14 amino acids. The CDR3 region has the DNA TGTGCCAGCAGCCCACGGACTATCCAAGAGACCCAGTACTTC. Protein: CASSPRTIQETQYF.

The chain joins TRBV28 to TRBJ1-2, with D possibly TRBD1 on 5 matching bases. The CDR3 totals 13 residues. V was cut by 3 bases and J by 4 bases, with 9 bases left in between. CDR1 and CDR2 (germline): MDHEN, SYDVKM. DNA of the CDR3: TGTGCCAGCAGTTTCGGACACAGCTATGGCTACACCTTC. Translated, it gives CASSFGHSYGYTF.

This chain connects TRBV7-8 to TRBJ2-1; 7 bases match TRBD2. The CDR3 is 15 residues long. Per the germline V gene, CDR1 is SGHVS and CDR2 is FQNEAQ. Unmatched junction bases numbered 5, after V lost 1 base and J lost 5 bases. The CDR3 spells CASSLEASGDNEQFF. CDR3 bases: TGTGCCAGCAGCTTAGAAGCTAGCGGCGACAATGAGCAGTTCTTC.

The chain is built from TRBV7-9 and TRBJ1-5; D not certain. V shed 2 bases and J shed 6 bases, with 8 bases lying between them. The CDR3 has 13 amino acids. Germline CDR1 reads SEHNR; CDR2 reads FQNEAQ (reference sequence). CDR3 sequence: CASSLNIGQPQHF. In DNA, the CDR3 is TGTGCCAGCAGCTTAAATATCGGTCAGCCCCAGCATTTT.

This chain joins TRBV19 and TRBJ1-3, with 7 positions matching TRBD1. V shed 3 bases and J 0 bases; nucleotides not matched to a gene: 2. This CDR3 region has 15 residues. Germline CDR1 reads LNHDA; CDR2 reads SQIVND (reference sequence). The CDR3, as DNA: TGTGCCAGTAGTATGACAGGGACCTCTGGAAACACCATATATTTT. It translates to CASSMTGTSGNTIYF. Combining the CDR3 with reference TRBV19 and TRBJ1-3 gives the whole variable domain DGGITQSPKYLFRKEGQNVTLSCEQNLNHDAMYWYRQDPGQGLRLIYYSQIVNDFQKGDIAEGYSVSREKKESFPLTVTSAQKNPTAFYLCASSMTGTSGNTIYFGEGSWLTVV.

This chain links TRBV7-9 with TRBJ1-4; 8 bases are a match to TRBD1. V gave up 6 bases and J gave up 4 bases; unmatched junction bases: 4. The CDR3 loop spans 14 amino acids. Germline values: CDR1 SEHNR, CDR2 FQNEAQ (reference sequence). Here the CDR3 DNA reads TGTGCCAGCAGGACAGGGGTTGATAATGAAAAACTGTTTTTT. It specifies CASRTGVDNEKLFF.

This rearrangement joins TRBV7-2 to TRBJ1-5; a weak D match, TRBD1 (5 bases). Trimming removed 5 bases at V and 6 bases at J, with 14 bases between. The CDR3 is 14 residues long. Germline V gene sequence: CDR1 SGHTA, CDR2 FQGNSA. CDR3 amino acids: CASSVGTGGQPQHF. The DNA for the CDR3 is TGTGCCAGCAGCGTCGGGACTGGGGGTCAGCCCCAGCATTTT.

This clone was recorded only once. The rearrangement uses TRBV9 and TRBJ2-5; TRBD2 aligns across 9 bases. Germline V CDR1 and CDR2: SGDLS, YYNGEE. With V trimmed by 0 bases and J by 5 bases, 8 bases remained unmatched. The CDR3 is 16 residues long. CDR3 sequence: CASSVGGLALGETQYF. The CDR3 DNA is TGTGCCAGCAGCGTAGGGGGACTAGCCTTAGGGGAGACCCAGTACTTC.

This chain links TRBV9 with TRBJ2-2, with D perhaps matching TRBD1 (5 bases). The CDR3 runs 17 residues. The germline V and J ends were trimmed by 0 bases and 6 bases, with 18 bases remaining between them. Germline CDR1 SGDLS, CDR2 YYNGEE. Here the CDR3 reads CASSVASLRVGAGELFF. The CDR3 nucleotides read TGTGCCAGCAGCGTAGCTTCATTGCGAGTAGGGGCCGGGGAGCTGTTTTTT.

The chain is built from TRBV5-1 and TRBJ2-7, with D possibly TRBD1 on 6 matching bases. Deletions cut 0 bases from V and 3 bases from J, with 13 bases between. This CDR3 region has 15 residues. Germline V gene lookup returns CDR1 SGHRS and CDR2 YFSETQ. As DNA, the CDR3 is TGCGCCAGCAGCTTGGCCCTCGGACAGTTCTACGAGCAGTACTTC. Translation gives CASSLALGQFYEQYF.

This chain connects TRBV18 to TRBJ1-3, with D tentatively TRBD1 (6 bases). This CDR3 comprises 16 residues. Trimming pared 4 bases from V and 3 bases from J, leaving 16 bases between. From germline, CDR1 is KGHSH and CDR2 LQKENI. Here the CDR3 reads CASSQNAGDGGNTIYF. The CDR3 region has the DNA TGTGCCAGCTCACAGAATGCAGGGGACGGTGGAAACACCATATATTTT.

As to this clone: Other nucleotide sequences from this sample produce the same CDR3. The chain has TRBV7-9 and TRBJ1-6, with unresolved D. The germline V and J ends were trimmed by 4 bases and 0 bases, with 4 bases remaining between them. The V gene's germline CDR1 is SEHNR and CDR2 FQNEAQ (reference sequence). This CDR3 region has 14 residues. The CDR3 DNA is TGTGCCAGCAGCTGGAGCTCCTATAATTCACCCCTCCACTTT. Translation gives CASSWSSYNSPLHF.

The V and J genes are TRBV11-1 and TRBJ2-7; D gene unclear. The V gene lost 1 base and the J gene lost 2 bases, with 6 bases spanning the gap. The CDR3 runs to 13 residues. Looked up from germline, CDR1 is SGHAT and CDR2 is FQDESV (reference sequence). This CDR3 is CASSLGHTYEQYF. The CDR3 nucleotides read TGTGCCAGCAGCTTAGGACACACCTACGAGCAGTACTTC.

The chain carries TRBV2 and TRBJ1-2; a possible D gene is TRBD1 (6 bases). Germline values: CDR1 SNHLY, CDR2 FYNNEI. Trimming left V 7 bases short and J 6 bases short, with 15 bases between. The CDR3 is 13 residues long. The CDR3 sequence: CASNTGTKDGYTF. CDR3 sequence (DNA): TGTGCCAGCAATACCGGGACAAAAGATGGCTACACCTTC.